This T cell receptor beta chain was captured in a study of T-cell memory formation after mild COVID-19. Concerning this clonotype: As yet, its antigen is unknown.

Broader study findings: Clones which contracted sat mainly in CM and EM if CD4+, and in EMRA if CD8+.

The ends were cut back, 3 bases at V and 7 bases at J, with 13 bases in the middle. CDR3 length: 14 amino acids. TCRdb ran MiXCR on the 5' RACE reads and lists one entry per CDR3 protein. This sample yields about 160,000 distinct CDR3 sequences, of which around 30% are seen a single time; around 13% belongs to the top ten. V usage is TRBV12-3 or TRBV12-4 and J usage is TRBJ2-1; D tentatively fits TRBD1 or TRBD2 (5 bases each). This receptor was taken from an adult woman who had mild COVID-19 (a few samples of this study predate the infection). Cell type and time point are not known. Sequencing input: PBMCs or a T cell subset sorted from them (not recorded which). CDR3 in DNA: TGTGCCAGCAGTTTGTCCCGGGACGGTAATGAGCAGTTCTTC. Translated, it gives CASSLSRDGNEQFF.